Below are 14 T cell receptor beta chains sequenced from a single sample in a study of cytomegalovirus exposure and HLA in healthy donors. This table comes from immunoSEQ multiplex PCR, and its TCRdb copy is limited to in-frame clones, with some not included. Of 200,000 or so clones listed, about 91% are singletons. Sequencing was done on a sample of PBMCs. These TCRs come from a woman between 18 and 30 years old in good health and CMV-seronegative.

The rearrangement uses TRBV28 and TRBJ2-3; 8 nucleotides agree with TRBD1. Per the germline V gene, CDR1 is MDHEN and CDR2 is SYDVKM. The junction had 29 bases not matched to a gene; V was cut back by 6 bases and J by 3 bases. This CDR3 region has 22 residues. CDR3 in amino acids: CASSPGIGTGGIPRSTTDTQYF. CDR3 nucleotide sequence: TGTGCCAGCAGCCCTGGCATTGGAACAGGGGGAATCCCCCGTTCTACAACAGATACGCAGTATTTT.

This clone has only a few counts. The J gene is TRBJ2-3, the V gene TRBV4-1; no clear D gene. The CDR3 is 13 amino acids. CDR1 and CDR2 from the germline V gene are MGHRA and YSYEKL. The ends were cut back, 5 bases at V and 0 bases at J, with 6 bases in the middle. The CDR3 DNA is TGCGCCAGCAGCAAACTTAGCACAGATACGCAGTATTTT. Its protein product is CASSKLSTDTQYF.

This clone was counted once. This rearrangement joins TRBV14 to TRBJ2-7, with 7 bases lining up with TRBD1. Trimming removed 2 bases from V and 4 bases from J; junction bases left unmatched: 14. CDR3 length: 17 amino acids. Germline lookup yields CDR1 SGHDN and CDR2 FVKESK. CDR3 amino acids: CASSQTGRGTETYEQYF. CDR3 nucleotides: TGTGCCAGCAGCCAAACCGGCAGGGGGACGGAGACTTACGAGCAGTACTTC.

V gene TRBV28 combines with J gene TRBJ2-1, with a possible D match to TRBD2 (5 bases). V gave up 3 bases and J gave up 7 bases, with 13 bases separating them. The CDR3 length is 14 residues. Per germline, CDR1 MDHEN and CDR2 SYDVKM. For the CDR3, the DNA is TGTGCCAGCAGTTTGGAGAGGGTTGGGAATGAGCAGTTCTTC. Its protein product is CASSLERVGNEQFF.

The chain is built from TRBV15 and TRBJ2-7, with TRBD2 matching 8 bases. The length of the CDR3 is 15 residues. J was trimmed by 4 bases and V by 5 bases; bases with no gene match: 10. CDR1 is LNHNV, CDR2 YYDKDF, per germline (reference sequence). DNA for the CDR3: TGTGCCACCAGCTTTACTACGGGAGGGGGGTACGAGCAGTACTTC. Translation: CATSFTTGGGYEQYF.

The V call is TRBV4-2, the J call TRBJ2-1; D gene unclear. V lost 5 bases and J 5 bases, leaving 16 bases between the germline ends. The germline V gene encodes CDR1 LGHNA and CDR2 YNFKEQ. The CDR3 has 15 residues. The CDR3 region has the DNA TGTGCCAGCAGCACTACCGGTCTAACCCACAATGAGCAGTTCTTC. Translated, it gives CASSTTGLTHNEQFF.

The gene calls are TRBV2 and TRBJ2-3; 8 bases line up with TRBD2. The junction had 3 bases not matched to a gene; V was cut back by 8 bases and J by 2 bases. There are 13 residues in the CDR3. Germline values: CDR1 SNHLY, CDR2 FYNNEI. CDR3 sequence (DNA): TGTGCCAGCGAGCGGGAGATCACAGATACGCAGTATTTT. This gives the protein CASEREITDTQYF.

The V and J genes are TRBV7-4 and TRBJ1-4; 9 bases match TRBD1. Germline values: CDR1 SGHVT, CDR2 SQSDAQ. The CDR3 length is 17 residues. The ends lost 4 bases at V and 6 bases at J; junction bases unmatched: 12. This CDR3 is CASSSPQLGQGYEKLFF. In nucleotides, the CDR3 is TGTGCCAGCAGCTCACCCCAGTTGGGACAGGGCTATGAAAAACTGTTTTTT.

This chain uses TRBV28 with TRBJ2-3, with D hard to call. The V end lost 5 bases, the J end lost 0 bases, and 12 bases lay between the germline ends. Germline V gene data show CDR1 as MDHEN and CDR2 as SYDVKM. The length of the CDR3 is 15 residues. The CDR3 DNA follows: TGTGCCAGCAGTCCTAGTACTTTTAGCACAGATACGCAGTATTTT. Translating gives CASSPSTFSTDTQYF.

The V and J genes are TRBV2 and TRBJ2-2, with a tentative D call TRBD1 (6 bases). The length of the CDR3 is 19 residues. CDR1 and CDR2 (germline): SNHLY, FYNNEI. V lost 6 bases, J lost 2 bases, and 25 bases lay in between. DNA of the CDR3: TGTGCCAGCAGGGAGCTTTTAGCCGGGACACGCCGCAACACCGGGGAGCTGTTTTTT. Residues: CASRELLAGTRRNTGELFF. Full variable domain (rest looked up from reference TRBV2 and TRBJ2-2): EPEVTQTPSHQVTQMGQEVILRCVPISNHLYFYWYRQILGQKVEFLVSFYNNEISEKSEIFDDQFSVERPDGSNFTLKIRSTKLEDSAMYFCASRELLAGTRRNTGELFFGEGSRLTVL.

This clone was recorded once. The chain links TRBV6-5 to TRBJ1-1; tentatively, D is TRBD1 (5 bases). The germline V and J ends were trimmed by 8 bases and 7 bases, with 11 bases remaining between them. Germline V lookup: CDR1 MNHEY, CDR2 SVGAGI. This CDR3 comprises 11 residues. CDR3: CASGTGDEAFF. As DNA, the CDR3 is TGTGCCAGCGGGACGGGAGATGAAGCTTTCTTT.

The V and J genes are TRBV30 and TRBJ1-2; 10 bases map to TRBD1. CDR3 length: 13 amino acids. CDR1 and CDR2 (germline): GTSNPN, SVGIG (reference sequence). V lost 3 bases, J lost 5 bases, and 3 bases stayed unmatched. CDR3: CAWRGQGSYGYTF. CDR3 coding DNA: TGTGCCTGGAGGGGACAGGGGAGTTATGGCTACACCTTC.

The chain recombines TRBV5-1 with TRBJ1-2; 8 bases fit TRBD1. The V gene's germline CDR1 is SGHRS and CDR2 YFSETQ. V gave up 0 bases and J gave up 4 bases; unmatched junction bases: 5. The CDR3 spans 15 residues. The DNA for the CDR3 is TGCGCCAGCAGCTTGGCCTCAGGGGGCCTCTATGGCTACACCTTC. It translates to CASSLASGGLYGYTF.

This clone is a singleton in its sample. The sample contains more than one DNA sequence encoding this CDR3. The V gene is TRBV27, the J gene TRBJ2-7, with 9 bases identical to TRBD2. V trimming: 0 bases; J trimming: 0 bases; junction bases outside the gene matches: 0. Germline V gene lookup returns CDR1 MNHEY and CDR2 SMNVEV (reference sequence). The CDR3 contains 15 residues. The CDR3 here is CASSLSTSGSYEQYF. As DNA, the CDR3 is TGTGCCAGCAGTTTATCGACTAGCGGCTCCTACGAGCAGTACTTC.